These T cell receptor beta chains were read from a single sample in a study of T cell responses to AZD1222 COVID-19 vaccine. Here immunoSEQ multiplex PCR was the method, and the copy in TCRdb shows in-frame clones only, minus some. The repertoire holds hundreds of thousands of clones, with approximately 94% as singletons. This specimen was peripheral blood, taken on day 0 of MenACWY control vaccination. These receptors were collected from an adult in good health. Each CDR3 is given with its conserved first and last residue. D genes are given only for firm matches. Rows may omit the clone size; those that give it use once, few, many or a size class.

D,V,size,J,DNA,CDR3
.,TRBV28,.,TRBJ1-1,TGTGCCAGCAGTTTCAGGAGGGGCACTGAAGCTTTCTTT,CASSFRRGTEAFF
.,TRBV7-9,.,TRBJ2-5,TGTGCCAGCAGCTTAGAGGCTGGGACCCAGTACTTC,CASSLEAGTQYF
TRBD2,TRBV6-1,once,TRBJ2-2,TGTGCCAGCAGTGAACAGCTGACTAGCGCGGTCGGGGAGCTGTTTTTT,CASSEQLTSAVGELFF
TRBD1,TRBV2,.,TRBJ1-3,TGTGCCAGCACCCGGACAGGAGGTGGAAACACCATATATTTT,CASTRTGGGNTIYF
TRBD1,TRBV28,.,TRBJ2-7,TGTGCCAGCAGTTCTTCCGGGACAGGGACCAGCTCCTACGAGCAGTACTTC,CASSSSGTGTSSYEQYF
TRBD1,TRBV3-1/TRBV3-2,.,TRBJ1-6,TGTGCCAGCAGCTCCGGGACAGGCCGTTCACCCCTCCACTTT,CASSSGTGRSPLHF
.,TRBV5-1,.,TRBJ1-5,TGCGCCAGCAGCTTAGGGGGGGATAGCAATCAGCCCCAGCATTTT,CASSLGGDSNQPQHF
TRBD2,TRBV10-1,.,TRBJ2-3,TGCGCCAGCTGTGAAGGCGGGGGGGCGGGAGATACGCAGTATTTT,CASCEGGGAGDTQYF
TRBD1,TRBV6-4,.,TRBJ1-2,TGTGCCAGCAGGGATACAGGGGGCGCGGACTATGGCTACACCTTC,CASRDTGGADYGYTF
.,TRBV19,.,TRBJ1-5,TGTGCCAGTAGTCTCTACGGGATAAATCAGCCCCAGCATTTT,CASSLYGINQPQHF
.,TRBV12-3/TRBV12-4,once,TRBJ1-2,TGTGCCAGCAGTTACAGTGAGACCTATGGCTACACCTTC,CASSYSETYGYTF
.,TRBV2,.,TRBJ1-2,TGTGCCAGCAGGAACCCGCCACCCATCTATGGCTACACCTTC,CASRNPPPIYGYTF
.,TRBV6-5,.,TRBJ1-5,TGTGCCAGCAAGTGGGGGGAACCAAGCAATCAGCCCCAGCATTTT,CASKWGEPSNQPQHF
.,TRBV2,.,TRBJ2-2,TGTGCCAGCAGAGGAGCCCGCACCGGGGAGCTGTTTTTT,CASRGARTGELFF
TRBD1,TRBV2,.,TRBJ1-6,TGTGCCAGCCGCGGACAGGAGATTTCACCCCTCCACTTT,CASRGQEISPLHF
TRBD1,TRBV10-2,.,TRBJ1-6,TGCGCCAGCGCCCGCCCCGACAGGGAGGGTTCACCCCTCCACTTT,CASARPDREGSPLHF
.,TRBV10-2,.,TRBJ2-2,TGCGCCAGCAGAACCGCGAACACCGGGGAGCTGTTTTTT,CASRTANTGELFF
.,TRBV2,once,TRBJ1-6,TGTGCCAGCAGTGAATCCGGGGGGTCCTATAATTCACCCCTCCACTTT,CASSESGGSYNSPLHF
.,TRBV27,few,TRBJ2-6,TGTGCCAGCAGTCTCAGCTCTGGGGCCAACGTCCTGACTTTC,CASSLSSGANVLTF
.,TRBV18,.,TRBJ2-5,TGTGCCAGCTCACCATCGGAGACCCAGTACTTC,CASSPSETQYF
.,TRBV5-6,.,TRBJ1-5,TGTGCCAGCAGCTTGCAGCATAGCAATCAGCCCCAGCATTTT,CASSLQHSNQPQHF
.,TRBV30,.,TRBJ2-5,TGTGCCTGGAGTGTCGAATCCGACCCTCAAGAGACCCAGTACTTC,CAWSVESDPQETQYF
.,TRBV6-5,.,TRBJ1-4,TGTGCCAGCGCTAGGTCGAACCAAGGGACCGAAAAACTGTTTTTT,CASARSNQGTEKLFF
.,TRBV7-9,.,TRBJ2-7,TGTGCCAGCAGCTTAGTAGGTAGACAGACCTACGAGCAGTACTTC,CASSLVGRQTYEQYF
TRBD1,TRBV18,.,TRBJ1-1,TGTGCCAGCTCACCAACAGGGGGCCCAGTTGACACTGAAGCTTTCTTT,CASSPTGGPVDTEAFF
.,TRBV4-3,.,TRBJ1-2,TGCGCCAGCAGCCAAGATGTGGGGGGCTGGGGCTACACCTTC,CASSQDVGGWGYTF
.,TRBV5-1,.,TRBJ1-5,TGCGCCAGCAGCCTTAGTCCGTCGGCCGGCAGCAATCAGCCCCAGCATTTT,CASSLSPSAGSNQPQHF
TRBD2,TRBV5-1,few,TRBJ2-5,TGCGCCAGCAGCTTGACGCTAGCGGGGTTAGAGACCCAGTACTTC,CASSLTLAGLETQYF
TRBD1,TRBV30,.,TRBJ1-5,TGTGCCTTAACCGTCCGGGACAGGGGTACTTATAGCAATCAGCCCCAGCATTTT,CALTVRDRGTYSNQPQHF
TRBD1,TRBV7-8,.,TRBJ1-2,TGTGCCAGCAGCTTTAACCGGGACAGGGGTGGCTACACCTTC,CASSFNRDRGGYTF
TRBD1,TRBV18,.,TRBJ2-4,TGTGCCAGCTCACCACCGGGGACAGGAGCCAAAAACATTCAGTACTTC,CASSPPGTGAKNIQYF
.,TRBV12-5,.,TRBJ2-1,TGTGCTAGTGGTTTGGCCGGGGGCCCAAATGAGCAGTTCTTC,CASGLAGGPNEQFF
.,TRBV20-1,few,TRBJ1-1,TGCAGTGCTAGTAGAGCCTCGAACACCCCTGAAGCTTTCTTT,CSASRASNTPEAFF
TRBD2,TRBV10-3,.,TRBJ2-3,TGTGCCATCAGTGCCCAGACTAGCGGGGCTCCAGATACGCAGTATTTT,CAISAQTSGAPDTQYF
.,TRBV7-9,.,TRBJ2-7,TGTGCCAGCAGCTTAAGGGGACTCTACGAGCAGTACTTC,CASSLRGLYEQYF
.,TRBV5-1,.,TRBJ2-1,TGCGCCAGCAGCCCAACAGGGCAGTACTCCTACAATGAGCAGTTCTTC,CASSPTGQYSYNEQFF
.,TRBV7-8,.,TRBJ1-1,TGTGCCAGCAGCTCCGGGTCCCCCACTGAAGCTTTCTTT,CASSSGSPTEAFF
.,TRBV9,few,TRBJ2-6,TGTGCCAGCAGTGTTACCCAGGGATCTGGGGCCAACGTCCTGACTTTC,CASSVTQGSGANVLTF
.,TRBV7-9,once,TRBJ2-5,TGTGCCAGCAGCTTCGAAGTCGAGGAGACCCAGTACTTC,CASSFEVEETQYF
.,TRBV6-4,few,TRBJ2-3,TGTGCCAGCAGTGACTCAGCTGGGGGGGCATCAGATACGCAGTATTTT,CASSDSAGGASDTQYF
.,TRBV18,.,TRBJ1-4,TGTGCCAGCTCACAGGATCCCGACGGAAAACTGTTTTTT,CASSQDPDGKLFF
.,TRBV2,.,TRBJ1-6,TGTGCCAGCAGGCCAGGAAGGTCACCCCTCCACTTT,CASRPGRSPLHF
.,TRBV4-3,.,TRBJ1-4,TGCGCCAGCAGCCAAGAAGGGACGGGAAATGAAAAACTGTTTTTT,CASSQEGTGNEKLFF
.,TRBV7-2,.,TRBJ1-2,TGTGCCAGCAGCTTAAGTCCCGAACACGGCTACACCTTC,CASSLSPEHGYTF
.,TRBV18,.,TRBJ1-6,TGTGCCAGCTCGCCGTATAAGAGCTCCTATAATTCACCCCTCCACTTT,CASSPYKSSYNSPLHF
TRBD1,TRBV7-2,.,TRBJ2-2,TGTGCCAGCAGCGCCAGACAGGGGAGTCCCGGGGAGCTGTTTTTT,CASSARQGSPGELFF
TRBD1,TRBV19,.,TRBJ1-2,TGTGCCAGTAGTACCGACAGGGGGCATAACTATGGCTACACCTTC,CASSTDRGHNYGYTF
.,TRBV28,.,TRBJ1-2,TGTGCCAGTCAAGCGGGCGGCTACACCTTC,CASQAGGYTF
.,TRBV6-5,.,TRBJ1-1,TGTGCCAGCAGTTACTCGAGAGCTCGTGAAGCTTTCTTT,CASSYSRAREAFF
.,TRBV7-2,.,TRBJ2-5,TGTGCCAGCAGCTTAGGAGGGGTTCCCCCACGAGAGACCCAGTACTTC,CASSLGGVPPRETQYF
TRBD1,TRBV9,.,TRBJ1-2,TGTGCCAGCAGCGTGGGAGCCGGGACAGGGCATGGCTACACCTTC,CASSVGAGTGHGYTF
.,TRBV6-5,once,TRBJ2-1,TGTGCCAGCAGAACAACTAGCTTCCCCTACAATGAGCAGTTCTTC,CASRTTSFPYNEQFF
TRBD1,TRBV7-8,.,TRBJ2-7,TGTGCCAGCAGCTCGACAGGGGAATCCTACGAGCAGTACTTC,CASSSTGESYEQYF
.,TRBV2,few,TRBJ1-5,TGTGCCAGCAGACCCCTCAGCTTCAATCAGCCCCAGCATTTT,CASRPLSFNQPQHF
TRBD1,TRBV28,.,TRBJ2-1,TGTGCCAGCAGTTCACCTAGGGGGCCAGCTGGGAATGAGCAGTTCTTC,CASSSPRGPAGNEQFF